A single sample gave rise to the 25 T cell receptor beta chains below, sequenced in a study of metastatic and nonmetastatic thyroid tumors. The entire patient cohort was treatment-naive prior to thyroid surgery. TCRdb re-clonotyped the PCR reads through MiXCR. The sample includes some 6,900 clones, 25% to 35% seen only once; the top ten take 16%. The source material was adjacent normal tissue. All receptors come from a female donor with papillary thyroid cancer or a benign thyroid nodule (not recorded which). Some clones in this sample may be carry-over from other donors' samples.

This clone was recorded at least ten times. The rearrangement uses TRBV5-4 and TRBJ2-5; 10 bases line up with TRBD2. Germline V CDR1 and CDR2: SGHNT, YYREEE (reference sequence). V trimming: 7 bases; J trimming: 5 bases; junction bases outside the gene matches: 14. The length of the CDR3 is 16 residues. CDR3 sequence reads: CASQGKREGGRETQYF. The CDR3 DNA reads as TGTGCCAGCCAGGGGAAGCGGGAGGGGGGTAGGGAGACCCAGTACTTC.

A few counts support this clone. The chain carries TRBV28 and TRBJ2-7, with 9 bases matching TRBD2. This CDR3 comprises 18 residues. Unmatched junction bases numbered 14, after V lost 5 bases and J lost 0 bases. Germline-derived CDR1 and CDR2 are MDHEN and SYDVKM. The CDR3 sequence: CASSPSIGAGLASYEQYF. DNA of the CDR3: TGTGCCAGCAGTCCGTCAATCGGGGCGGGACTAGCCTCCTACGAGCAGTACTTC. The whole variable domain, remainder taken from reference TRBV28 and TRBJ2-7, is DVKVTQSSRYLVKRTGEKVFLECVQDMDHENMFWYRQDPGLGLRLIYFSYDVKMKEKGDIPEGYSVSREKKERFSLILESASTNQTSMYLCASSPSIGAGLASYEQYFGPGTRLTVT.

This clone turned up a few times. This chain joins TRBV6-2 or TRBV6-3 and TRBJ1-1, with a tentative D call TRBD1 (5 bases). The V end was cut by 6 bases, the J end by 1 base, with 12 bases between. CDR1 is MNHEY, CDR2 SVGEGT, per germline. The CDR3 loop spans 14 amino acids. CDR3 DNA sequence: TGTGCCAGCAGGCCCGACAGTTCGAACACTGAAGCTTTCTTT. Translating it yields CASRPDSSNTEAFF.

Sample share makes this clone medium-sized. The rearrangement joins TRBV7-9 to TRBJ1-2, with 8 bases that match TRBD1. CDR1 and CDR2 (germline): SEHNR, FQNEAQ (reference sequence). This CDR3 contains 13 residues. V was clipped by 6 bases and J by 5 bases; unmatched bases: 5. CDR3 in DNA: TGTGCCAGCAGTCCCGGGACAGGTTATGGCTACACCTTC. It codes for CASSPGTGYGYTF. Complete variable domain (other parts from reference TRBV7-9 and TRBJ1-2): DTGVSQNPRHKITKRGQNVTFRCDPISEHNRLYWYRQTLGQGPEFLTYFQNEAQLEKSRLLSDRFSAERPKGSFSTLEIQRTEQGDSAMYLCASSPGTGYGYTFGSGTRLTVV.

This chain connects TRBV14 to TRBJ2-3, with D possibly being TRBD2 (5 bases). This CDR3 has 17 amino acids. Germline CDR1 reads SGHDN; CDR2 reads FVKESK. V was shortened by 4 bases and J by 7 bases, with 24 bases between the two germline ends. As DNA, the CDR3 is TGTGCCAGCAGCCCCGCTCTCCCCAGCGGTCCTTCTCATACGCAGTATTTT. Translating it yields CASSPALPSGPSHTQYF.

This clone was seen more than once but under ten times. The chain has TRBV6-2 or TRBV6-3 and TRBJ2-7, with 7 bases fitting TRBD1. CDR1 and CDR2 from the germline V gene are MNHEY and SVGEGT. CDR3 size: 15 residues. Trimming at V came to 2 bases and at J to 4 bases, leaving 8 bases not matched to a gene. CDR3 loop: CASSYPTGLSYEQYF. The DNA for the CDR3 is TGTGCCAGCAGTTACCCGACAGGGCTTTCATACGAGCAGTACTTC.

This chain links TRBV6-1 with TRBJ1-6, with no clear D. V gave up 5 bases and J gave up 7 bases, with 12 bases separating them. The CDR3 has 14 residues. The V gene's germline CDR1 is MNHNS and CDR2 SASEGT. The CDR3 is CASSTRAFNSPLHF. The CDR3 DNA sequence: TGTGCCAGCAGTACCCGGGCCTTCAATTCACCCCTCCACTTT.

In its sample, this clone was seen a few times. V is TRBV2 and J is TRBJ1-2, with D perhaps matching TRBD1 (5 bases). Per the germline V gene, CDR1 is SNHLY and CDR2 is FYNNEI. The CDR3 is made up of 12 amino acids. Trimming removed 6 bases from V and 8 bases from J, with 13 bases in between. The CDR3, as DNA: TGTGCCAGCAGGGGGAGGGGATACGGCTACACCTTC. It translates to CASRGRGYGYTF.

This sequence joins TRBV6-1 and TRBJ2-7; perhaps TRBD1 as D (6 bases). Germline CDR1 is MNHNS and CDR2 is SASEGT. The CDR3 contains 14 residues. V shed 2 bases and J shed 1 base, with 9 bases lying between them. In DNA form, the CDR3 reads TGTGCCAGCAGTGAAAGGCAGGGGTCCTACGAGCAGTACTTC. It translates to CASSERQGSYEQYF.

By share, this clone counts as medium-sized. The rearrangement uses TRBV20-1 and TRBJ2-3, with D possibly TRBD2 on 6 matching bases. The CDR3 is 14 amino acids. With 4 bases removed from V and 6 bases from J, the gap between germline ends came to 17 bases. Germline CDR1 and CDR2: DFQATT and SNEGSKA (reference sequence). This CDR3 reads CSATRDSLLDTQYF. The CDR3 nucleotides read TGCAGTGCTACCCGGGACTCCCTCTTGGATACGCAGTATTTT.

The table lists this clone with a few counts. At one end, the junction sequence differs from germline, possibly due to a read error. This rearrangement joins TRBV10-3 to TRBJ1-2, with D tentatively TRBD1 (6 bases). Germline CDR1 ENHRY, CDR2 SYGVKD. This CDR3 has 20 amino acids. CDR3 amino acids: CAISESDILGRGADNYGYAF. In DNA, the CDR3 is TGTGCCATCAGTGAGTCTGATATACTAGGCCGGGGGGCGGACAACTATGGCTACGCCTTC.

This chain joins TRBV5-1 and TRBJ1-2; no definite D call. CDR1 SGHRS and CDR2 YFSETQ come from the germline V gene. V gave up 5 bases and J gave up 6 bases, with 20 bases separating them. The CDR3 has 15 residues. CDR3 in amino acids: CASRRGYSDADGYTF. The CDR3 DNA is TGCGCCAGCAGACGTGGGTACAGCGACGCGGATGGCTACACCTTC.

There are a few counts of this clone. The chain uses TRBV20-1 and TRBJ1-6, with D maybe TRBD1 (5 bases). V shed 5 bases and J shed 7 bases, with 18 bases lying between them. Germline V gives CDR1 DFQATT, CDR2 SNEGSKA (reference sequence). The CDR3 sequence is 15 residues long. The DNA for the CDR3 is TGCAGTGCTTATCCAACAGAGGGGACGAATTCACCCCTCCACTTT. The encoded protein is CSAYPTEGTNSPLHF.

By frequency in the sample, this clone is medium-sized. The V call is TRBV27, the J call TRBJ2-1; D is perhaps TRBD2 (6 bases). The V and J ends lost 5 bases and 5 bases respectively, with 13 bases between them. From germline, CDR1 is MNHEY and CDR2 SMNVEV (reference sequence). The CDR3 covers 14 residues. CDR3 region: CASSNGLTNNEQFF. For the CDR3, the DNA is TGTGCCAGCAGTAACGGACTAACAAACAATGAGCAGTTCTTC.

CDR3 sequence reads: CASSFLPRTDGAYEQYV. Written as DNA, the CDR3 is TGTGCCAGCAGCTTCTTGCCCCGGACGGACGGGGCCTACGAGCAGTACGTC. The rearrangement joins TRBV5-4 to TRBJ2-7, with TRBD2 as a possible D gene (5 bases). The CDR3 has 17 amino acids. Germline assignment: CDR1 SGHNT and CDR2 YYREEE (reference sequence). Trimming took 2 bases from V and 2 from J, leaving 20 bases between them.

This clone was seen a handful of times. One junction end disagrees with the germline gene, perhaps due to a read error. At the DNA level, this CDR3 is encoded by other sequences in the same sample as well. V is TRBV30 and J is TRBJ2-3; 11 nucleotides match TRBD2. Germline CDR1 GTSNPN, CDR2 SVGIG (reference sequence). This CDR3 has 16 amino acids. DNA of the CDR3: TGTGCCTGGAGTAGGACTAGCGGGTCTAGCACGGATACGCAGTACTTT. Amino acids: CAWSRTSGSSTDTQYF.

This clone was seen more than once but under ten times. This sequence joins TRBV10-1 and TRBJ2-7; D possibly corresponds to TRBD2 (5 bases). The ends were cut back, 10 bases at V and 2 bases at J, with 18 bases in the middle. CDR1 and CDR2 (germline): WNHNN, SYGVQD (reference sequence). The CDR3 is 14 amino acids. The CDR3: CATPQTGSTYEQYF. The DNA for the CDR3 is TGCGCCACCCCCCAGACGGGAAGTACCTACGAGCAGTACTTC.

This clone occurred a few times. This CDR3 is also generated by other DNA sequences in the sample. This chain links TRBV7-3 with TRBJ1-3; TRBD1 aligns across 8 bases. Per germline, CDR1 SGHTA and CDR2 FQGTGA. The CDR3 is 15 amino acids. V gave up 2 bases and J gave up 3 bases; unmatched junction bases: 3. This chain's CDR3 is CASSLSGGFGNTIYF. CDR3 sequence (DNA): TGTGCCAGCAGCTTATCAGGGGGCTTTGGAAACACCATATATTTT.

In this sample, this clone is large. The chain combines TRBV10-3 with TRBJ2-7, with D possibly being TRBD1 (5 bases). With 5 bases removed from V and 0 bases from J, the gap between germline ends came to 11 bases. Germline V gene data show CDR1 as ENHRY and CDR2 as SYGVKD. The length of the CDR3 is 14 residues. CDR3 bases: TGTGCCATCAGTCCAGGGCAGAGCTCCTACGAGCAGTACTTC. Translated, it gives CAISPGQSSYEQYF.

This chain uses TRBV18 with TRBJ2-5, with D possibly being TRBD2 (6 bases). The CDR3 consists of 14 residues. The V end lost 0 bases, the J end lost 1 base, and 6 bases lay between the germline ends. Looked up from germline, CDR1 is KGHSH and CDR2 is LQKENI. CDR3 coding DNA: TGTGCCAGCTCACCACCGGGACTCCAAGAGACCCAGTACTTC. Its protein product is CASSPPGLQETQYF. The full variable domain, rest sourced from reference TRBV18 and TRBJ2-5, is NAGVMQNPRHLVRRRGQEARLRCSPMKGHSHVYWYRQLPEEGLKFMVYLQKENIIDESGMPKERFSAEFPKEGPSILRIQQVVRGDSAAYFCASSPPGLQETQYFGPGTRLLVL.

Within the sample, this clone is medium-sized. V usage is TRBV30 and J usage is TRBJ1-1; 7 nucleotides align to TRBD1. CDR3 length: 15 amino acids. V trimming: 2 bases; J trimming: 6 bases; junction bases outside the gene matches: 12. Looked up from germline, CDR1 is GTSNPN and CDR2 is SVGIG (reference sequence). This CDR3 is CAWSYDDSQGAEAFF. DNA for the CDR3: TGTGCCTGGAGTTATGACGACAGCCAGGGGGCTGAAGCTTTCTTT.

Within the sample, this clone is medium-sized. The V call is TRBV6-1, the J call TRBJ2-6; D is uncertain. From germline, CDR1 is MNHNS and CDR2 SASEGT. This CDR3 is 17 amino acids long. Trimming removed 5 bases from V and 0 bases from J, with 14 bases in between. Here the CDR3 reads CASSPRVRRSGANVLTF. DNA for the CDR3: TGTGCCAGCAGTCCCCGGGTCCGTCGCTCTGGGGCCAACGTCCTGACTTTC.

There are many counts of this clone. CDR3 DNA: TGCGCCAGCAGCCAGTTACCGGGACAGGGGGCCTACGAGCAGTACTTC. It codes for CASSQLPGQGAYEQYF. The chain recombines TRBV4-1 with TRBJ2-7; 11 positions match TRBD1. The CDR3 is 16 amino acids. The junction had 6 bases not matched to a gene; V was cut back by 3 bases and J by 2 bases. The germline gives CDR1 MGHRA, CDR2 YSYEKL.

This chain uses TRBV6-5 with TRBJ1-5, with TRBD1 as a possible D gene (5 bases). This CDR3 has 14 amino acids. The V gene lost 2 bases and the J gene lost 7 bases, with 12 bases spanning the gap. Germline CDR1 is MNHEY and CDR2 is SVGAGI. CDR3 bases: TGTGCCAGCAGTTACGGGGGAACCGGGCAGCCCCAGCATTTT. Translated, it gives CASSYGGTGQPQHF.

The rearrangement links TRBV6-2 or TRBV6-3 to TRBJ2-1; the D is unclear. CDR3 length: 12 amino acids. The germline CDR1 and CDR2 sequences are MNHEY and SVGEGT. The germline V and J ends were trimmed by 3 bases and 5 bases, with 5 bases remaining between them. The CDR3 is CASSYWNNEQFF. CDR3 DNA sequence: TGTGCCAGCAGTTATTGGAACAATGAGCAGTTCTTC.